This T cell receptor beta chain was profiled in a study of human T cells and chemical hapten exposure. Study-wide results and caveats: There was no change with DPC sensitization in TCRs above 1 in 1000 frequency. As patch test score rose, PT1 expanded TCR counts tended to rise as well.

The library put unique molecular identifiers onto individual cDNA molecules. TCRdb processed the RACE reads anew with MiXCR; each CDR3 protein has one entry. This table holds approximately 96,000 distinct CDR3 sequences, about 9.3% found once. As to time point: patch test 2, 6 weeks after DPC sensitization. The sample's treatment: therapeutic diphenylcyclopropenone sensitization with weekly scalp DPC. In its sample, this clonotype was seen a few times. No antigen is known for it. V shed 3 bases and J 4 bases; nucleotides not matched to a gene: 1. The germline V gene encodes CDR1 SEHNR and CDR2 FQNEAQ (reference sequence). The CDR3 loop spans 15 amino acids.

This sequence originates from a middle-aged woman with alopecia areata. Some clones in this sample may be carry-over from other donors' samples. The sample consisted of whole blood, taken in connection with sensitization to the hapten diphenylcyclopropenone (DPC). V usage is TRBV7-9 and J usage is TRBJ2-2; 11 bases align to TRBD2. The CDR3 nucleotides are TGTGCCAGCAGCTTGACTAGCGGGACCACCGGGGAGCTGTTTTTT. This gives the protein CASSLTSGTTGELFF.